The next 31 T cell receptor beta chains were all read from a single sample in a study of cytomegalovirus exposure and HLA in healthy donors. With 60 Vbeta and 13 Jbeta primers, the PCR was carried out. Some clones are missing from TCRdb's copy, which holds only in-frame ones; the method was immunoSEQ multiplex PCR. This listing includes some 200,000 clones. Sequences were obtained from PBMCs. These receptors came from a man aged 30 to 45 in good health and CMV-seronegative.

The chain is built from TRBV5-4 and TRBJ1-2; 9 nucleotides agree with TRBD1. The length of the CDR3 is 14 residues. The V and J ends lost 0 bases and 3 bases, in that order; junction bases with no gene match: 0. Germline V CDR1 and CDR2: SGHNT, YYREEE (reference sequence). Here the CDR3 reads CASSLGDRDYGYTF. The CDR3 DNA reads as TGTGCCAGCAGCTTGGGGGACAGGGACTATGGCTACACCTTC.

The gene calls are TRBV19 and TRBJ1-1; D gene unclear. The V and J ends lost 6 bases and 10 bases respectively, with 18 bases between them. Per the germline V gene, CDR1 is LNHDA and CDR2 is SQIVND (reference sequence). The CDR3 spans 13 residues. The CDR3 is CASRYHYGEGAFF. The CDR3 DNA sequence: TGTGCCAGTAGGTATCACTACGGGGAAGGAGCTTTCTTT. The variable domain in full, completed from reference TRBV19 and TRBJ1-1, reads DGGITQSPKYLFRKEGQNVTLSCEQNLNHDAMYWYRQDPGQGLRLIYYSQIVNDFQKGDIAEGYSVSREKKESFPLTVTSAQKNPTAFYLCASRYHYGEGAFFGQGTRLTVV.

The J gene is TRBJ1-3, the V gene TRBV7-7, with TRBD1 matching 7 bases. The CDR3 spans 17 residues. J lost 0 bases, V lost 1 base, and 6 bases had no gene match. Germline V gene sequence: CDR1 SSHAT, CDR2 FNYEAQ (reference sequence). This CDR3 is CASSLGTGTSSGNTIYF. CDR3 DNA sequence: TGTGCCAGCAGCTTAGGGACAGGAACCTCCTCTGGAAACACCATATATTTT.

This chain joins TRBV28 and TRBJ2-6; no clear D. Germline V lookup: CDR1 MDHEN, CDR2 SYDVKM. V lost 2 bases and J 0 bases, leaving 11 bases between the germline ends. The CDR3 has 17 amino acids. CDR3 in DNA: TGTGCCAGCAGTTTAGAACAGAAGTTCTCTGGGGCCAACGTCCTGACTTTC. Protein product: CASSLEQKFSGANVLTF.

CDR3 protein: CASSVGGGEGETQYF. The CDR3 DNA follows: TGTGCCAGCAGCGTAGGCGGGGGGGAGGGAGAGACCCAGTACTTC. V and J are TRBV9 and TRBJ2-5, with 9 bases aligning to TRBD2. Germline V gene sequence: CDR1 SGDLS, CDR2 YYNGEE. The CDR3 spans 15 residues. V trimming: 0 bases; J trimming: 4 bases; junction bases outside the gene matches: 4.

This chain uses TRBV5-1 with TRBJ2-5; no reliable D call. CDR3 length: 11 amino acids. The V end was cut by 5 bases, the J end by 2 bases, with 4 bases between. Per the germline V gene, CDR1 is SGHRS and CDR2 is YFSETQ. CDR3 protein: CASRQQETQYF. The CDR3 nucleotides are TGCGCCAGCAGACAGCAAGAGACCCAGTACTTC.

CDR3 amino acids: CASSLGQNTGELFF. DNA for the CDR3: TGTGCCAGCAGCTTAGGACAGAACACCGGGGAGCTGTTTTTT. V is TRBV13 and J is TRBJ2-2; unclear D gene. The CDR3 loop spans 14 amino acids. V dropped 0 bases and J dropped 1 base, with 3 bases sitting between them. CDR1 is PRHDT, CDR2 FYEKMQ, per germline (reference sequence).

The CDR3 sequence: CASSEGAGGVYGYTF. The CDR3 nucleotides are TGTGCCAGCAGTGAAGGAGCAGGGGGCGTCTATGGCTACACCTTC. The V gene is TRBV6-1, the J gene TRBJ1-2, with 8 bases lining up with TRBD1. Germline V lookup: CDR1 MNHNS, CDR2 SASEGT. The J segment lost 4 bases and the V segment lost 1 base, leaving 5 bases of the junction unmatched. The CDR3 spans 15 residues.

A remark on this clone: The same CDR3 is also encoded by other DNA sequences in this sample. The V and J genes are TRBV5-1 and TRBJ2-1; TRBD1 matches at 12 bases. This CDR3 has 15 residues. Germline CDR1 SGHRS, CDR2 YFSETQ. J was trimmed by 4 bases and V by 4 bases; bases with no gene match: 3. The CDR3 reads CASSPGQGAYNEQFF. CDR3 in DNA: TGCGCCAGCAGCCCGGGACAGGGGGCGTACAATGAGCAGTTCTTC.

The CDR3: CASTTGRDYTEAFF. The CDR3, as DNA: TGTGCCAGCACGACCGGACGGGATTACACTGAAGCTTTCTTT. This chain connects TRBV9 to TRBJ1-1; D unclear. The CDR3 has 14 amino acids. The germline V gene encodes CDR1 SGDLS and CDR2 YYNGEE. V was cut by 6 bases and J by 3 bases, with 15 bases left in between. Full variable domain (rest looked up from reference TRBV9 and TRBJ1-1): DSGVTQTPKHLITATGQRVTLRCSPRSGDLSVYWYQQSLDQGLQFLIQYYNGEERAKGNILERFSAQQFPDLHSELNLSSLELGDSALYFCASTTGRDYTEAFFGQGTRLTVV.

The rearrangement joins TRBV7-3 to TRBJ2-2, with 7 bases aligning to TRBD2. The CDR3 is made up of 15 amino acids. V lost 5 bases to trimming and J lost 0 bases; unmatched junction nucleotides: 3. Germline CDR1 SGHTA, CDR2 FQGTGA. The CDR3 loop reads CASSPSGPNTGELFF. The CDR3 DNA sequence: TGTGCCAGCAGCCCTAGCGGTCCGAACACCGGGGAGCTGTTTTTT.

The chain carries TRBV9 and TRBJ1-1, with 10 bases aligning to TRBD1. The CDR3 has 15 residues. Germline lookup yields CDR1 SGDLS and CDR2 YYNGEE. Trimming cost V 2 bases and J 5 bases; bases outside gene matches: 6. The CDR3 protein is CASSVFGTGATEAFF. For the CDR3, the DNA is TGTGCCAGCAGCGTTTTCGGGACAGGGGCAACTGAAGCTTTCTTT.

CDR3 residues: CASSQTGRNTEAFF. The DNA for the CDR3 is TGTGCCAGCAGTCAGACAGGGAGGAACACTGAAGCTTTCTTT. The chain has TRBV5-5 and TRBJ1-1, with 7 bases matching TRBD1. Germline assignment: CDR1 SGHKS and CDR2 YYEKEE (reference sequence). The CDR3 spans 14 residues. Trimming at V came to 5 bases and at J to 1 base, leaving 5 bases not matched to a gene.

The rearrangement uses TRBV7-9 and TRBJ2-3; the D gene is possibly TRBD1 (6 bases). In germline, CDR1 is SEHNR, CDR2 FQNEAQ (reference sequence). The CDR3 is 16 residues long. Between the trimmed V and J ends, which lost 1 base and 1 base, there was a span of 12 bases. As DNA, the CDR3 is TGTGCCAGCAGCTTAGGACAGGCCCTCCGCACAGATACGCAGTATTTT. Translation gives CASSLGQALRTDTQYF.

The CDR3 coding sequence is TGTGCCTGGAGTGTATTAGGACAGGGGAGAGGCTACACCTTC. It encodes CAWSVLGQGRGYTF. The gene calls are TRBV30 and TRBJ1-2, with 9 bases matching TRBD1. The CDR3 loop spans 14 amino acids. Germline-derived CDR1 and CDR2 are GTSNPN and SVGIG (reference sequence). The trim removed 0 bases at V and 8 bases at J, leaving 7 bases unmatched. The variable domain in full, completed from reference TRBV30 and TRBJ1-2, reads SQTIHQWPATLVQPVGSPLSLECTVEGTSNPNLYWYRQAAGRGLQLLFYSVGIGQISSEVPQNLSASRPQDRQFILSSKKLLLSDSGFYLCAWSVLGQGRGYTFGSGTRLTVV.

V gene TRBV11-2 combines with J gene TRBJ2-5; D is perhaps TRBD1 (6 bases). Trimming stripped 6 bases from V and 0 bases from J, with 23 bases between. Germline CDR1 is SGHAT and CDR2 is FQNNGV. The CDR3 loop spans 18 amino acids. CDR3: CASRIQRYRGQNQETQYF. DNA for the CDR3: TGTGCCAGCAGAATTCAACGATACCGAGGACAGAACCAAGAGACCCAGTACTTC.

CDR3 sequence: CASSYRTGGRENIQYF. For the CDR3, the DNA is TGTGCCAGCAGTTACCGGACAGGGGGTAGGGAAAACATTCAGTACTTC. The J gene is TRBJ2-4, the V gene TRBV6-6; 10 bases fit TRBD1. Germline CDR1 reads MNHNY; CDR2 reads SVGAGI (reference sequence). The CDR3 loop spans 16 amino acids. With 2 bases clipped from V and 5 bases from J, the junction kept 6 bases outside the gene matches.

This chain joins TRBV7-9 and TRBJ2-1; TRBD2 aligns across 8 bases. The CDR3 runs to 14 residues. Germline values: CDR1 SEHNR, CDR2 FQNEAQ (reference sequence). V was pared by 3 bases and J by 8 bases, with 6 bases of the junction left unmatched. The CDR3 nucleotides are TGTGCCAGCAGCTTCCACGGGAGGGGCGATGAGCAGTTCTTC. Its translation is CASSFHGRGDEQFF.

The chain joins TRBV4-2 to TRBJ2-1; D remains ambiguous. Germline assignment: CDR1 LGHNA and CDR2 YNFKEQ. The length of the CDR3 is 12 residues. With 4 bases removed from V and 15 bases from J, the gap between germline ends came to 16 bases. The DNA for the CDR3 is TGTGCCAGCAGCCCCCTAGGTAGCCCAGCGTTCTTC. As protein: CASSPLGSPAFF.

The chain is built from TRBV19 and TRBJ1-2; D gene uncertain. The CDR3 extends over 14 amino acids. V gave up 0 bases and J gave up 2 bases, with 7 bases separating them. Germline lookup yields CDR1 LNHDA and CDR2 SQIVND (reference sequence). The CDR3 loop is CASSIEIENYGYTF. The CDR3 coding sequence is TGTGCCAGTAGTATAGAGATAGAGAACTATGGCTACACCTTC.

The chain combines TRBV4-2 with TRBJ1-3; weak D call: TRBD1 (5 bases). Germline CDR1 reads LGHNA; CDR2 reads YNFKEQ. This CDR3 is 15 amino acids long. Trimming removed 0 bases from V and 2 bases from J, with 8 bases in between. CDR3 loop: CASSQDQGTGNTIYF. In DNA, the CDR3 is TGTGCCAGCAGCCAAGATCAGGGAACTGGAAACACCATATATTTT.

V is TRBV5-1 and J is TRBJ1-1, with 8 bases fitting TRBD1. The CDR3 is 16 amino acids. Germline V gene data show CDR1 as SGHRS and CDR2 as YFSETQ. J gave up 2 bases and V 5 bases, and 11 bases lay outside the gene matches. DNA of the CDR3: TGCGCCAGCAGATCCGGGACAGGAGATCGAAACACTGAAGCTTTCTTT. The encoded protein is CASRSGTGDRNTEAFF.

The J gene is TRBJ2-1, the V gene TRBV10-3; TRBD2 matches at 12 bases. There are 20 residues in the CDR3. J gave up 0 bases and V 6 bases, and 15 bases lay outside the gene matches. Per germline, CDR1 ENHRY and CDR2 SYGVKD. The CDR3 DNA sequence: TGTGCCATCAGCGCCGTAGGGCTAGCGGGGGGGGTGAGCTCCTACAATGAGCAGTTCTTC. This sequence encodes CAISAVGLAGGVSSYNEQFF.

The chain joins TRBV18 to TRBJ1-1, with D possibly being TRBD1 (5 bases). V lost 4 bases, J lost 1 base, and 7 bases lay in between. CDR3 length equals 13 residues. Germline lookup yields CDR1 KGHSH and CDR2 LQKENI. The chain's CDR3 is CASSLTENTEAFF. The CDR3 DNA reads TGTGCCAGCTCACTGACAGAGAACACTGAAGCTTTCTTT.

V is TRBV27 and J is TRBJ1-1; the D gene is possibly TRBD1 (5 bases). This CDR3 is built from 16 residues. Germline-derived CDR1 and CDR2 are MNHEY and SMNVEV (reference sequence). V gave up 4 bases and J gave up 1 base, with 16 bases separating them. Here the CDR3 reads CASSSRTERGNTEAFF. As DNA, the CDR3 is TGTGCCAGCAGTTCCCGGACGGAAAGGGGGAACACTGAAGCTTTCTTT.

The chain employs TRBV9 and TRBJ2-3; D uncertain. The CDR3 length is 12 residues. CDR1 SGDLS and CDR2 YYNGEE come from the germline V gene. V was clipped by 3 bases and J by 2 bases, with 4 bases between them. CDR3 amino acids: CASSGHTDTQYF. The CDR3 DNA sequence: TGTGCCAGCAGCGGTCACACAGATACGCAGTATTTT.

The chain combines TRBV18 with TRBJ2-7, with D perhaps TRBD1 (7 bases). This CDR3 has 15 residues. V was shortened by 6 bases and J by 4 bases, with 19 bases between the two germline ends. Germline lookup yields CDR1 KGHSH and CDR2 LQKENI. CDR3 sequence (DNA): TGTGCCAGCTCTGCCACAGGGGAGGTTGTATACGAGCAGTACTTC. Amino acids: CASSATGEVVYEQYF.

The rearrangement uses TRBV29-1 and TRBJ2-5; tentative D call: TRBD1 (5 bases). CDR3 length: 13 amino acids. V dropped 7 bases and J dropped 4 bases, with 16 bases sitting between them. Germline-derived CDR1 and CDR2 are SQVTM and ANQGSEA. Here the CDR3 reads CSAAAGFGETQYF. The CDR3 DNA is TGCAGCGCCGCAGCAGGGTTTGGAGAGACCCAGTACTTC.

V is TRBV7-9 and J is TRBJ2-7; D possibly corresponds to TRBD2 (6 bases). CDR3 length: 16 amino acids. V was trimmed by 1 base and J by 3 bases, leaving 16 bases between them. CDR1 is SEHNR, CDR2 FQNEAQ, per germline (reference sequence). The CDR3, as DNA: TGTGCCAGCAGCTTAGTACTGGGGGGAATCGACTACGAGCAGTACTTC. It is translated as CASSLVLGGIDYEQYF. The full variable domain, with the rest looked up from reference TRBV7-9 and TRBJ2-7, is DTGVSQNPRHKITKRGQNVTFRCDPISEHNRLYWYRQTLGQGPEFLTYFQNEAQLEKSRLLSDRFSAERPKGSFSTLEIQRTEQGDSAMYLCASSLVLGGIDYEQYFGPGTRLTVT.

This chain joins TRBV4-2 and TRBJ2-2; TRBD2 matches 7 bases. From germline, CDR1 is LGHNA and CDR2 YNFKEQ. The length of the CDR3 is 18 residues. The V and J ends lost 1 base and 7 bases, in that order; junction bases with no gene match: 15. CDR3 amino acids: CASSQVEPRERGDGELFF. CDR3 DNA sequence: TGTGCCAGCAGCCAAGTCGAGCCAAGGGAGCGGGGAGACGGGGAGCTGTTTTTT.

The rearrangement links TRBV7-2 to TRBJ2-3; 10 bases are a match to TRBD2. Germline V CDR1 and CDR2: SGHTA, FQGNSA. J gave up 4 bases and V 3 bases, and 7 bases lay outside the gene matches. The CDR3 is 16 residues long. The CDR3: CASSLGAGGLADTQYF. The CDR3 DNA sequence: TGTGCCAGCAGCTTGGGAGCGGGGGGGCTCGCAGATACGCAGTATTTT.